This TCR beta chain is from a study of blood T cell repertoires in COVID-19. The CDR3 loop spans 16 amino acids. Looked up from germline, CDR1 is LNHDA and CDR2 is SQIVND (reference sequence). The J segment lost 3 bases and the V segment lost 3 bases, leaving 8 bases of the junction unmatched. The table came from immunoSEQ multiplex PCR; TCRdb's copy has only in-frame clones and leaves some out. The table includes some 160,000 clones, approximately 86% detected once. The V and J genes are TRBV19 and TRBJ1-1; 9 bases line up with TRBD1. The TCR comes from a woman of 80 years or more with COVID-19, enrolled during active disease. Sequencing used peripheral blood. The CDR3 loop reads CASSISTGGFDTEAFF. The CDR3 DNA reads TGTGCCAGTAGTATTTCAACAGGGGGCTTTGACACTGAAGCTTTCTTT.